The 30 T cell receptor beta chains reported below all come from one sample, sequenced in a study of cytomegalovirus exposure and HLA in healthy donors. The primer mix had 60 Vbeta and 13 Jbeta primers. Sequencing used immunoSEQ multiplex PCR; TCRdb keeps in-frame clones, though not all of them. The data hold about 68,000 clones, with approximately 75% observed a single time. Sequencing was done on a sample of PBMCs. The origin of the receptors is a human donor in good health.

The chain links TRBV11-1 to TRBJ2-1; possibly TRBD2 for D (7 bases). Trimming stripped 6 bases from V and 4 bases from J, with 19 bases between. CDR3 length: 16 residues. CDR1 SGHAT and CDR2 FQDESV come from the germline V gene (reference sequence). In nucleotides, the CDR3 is TGTGCCAGCAGTCCAGAGGCGGGGGCCCCTTACAATGAGCAGTTCTTC. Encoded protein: CASSPEAGAPYNEQFF.

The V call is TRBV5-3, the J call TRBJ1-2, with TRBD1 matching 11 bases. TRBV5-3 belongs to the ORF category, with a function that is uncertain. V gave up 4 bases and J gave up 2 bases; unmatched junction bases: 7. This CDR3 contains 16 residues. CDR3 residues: CARSPDRGRRNYGYTF. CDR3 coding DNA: TGTGCCAGAAGCCCGGACAGGGGGCGCAGAAACTATGGCTACACCTTC.

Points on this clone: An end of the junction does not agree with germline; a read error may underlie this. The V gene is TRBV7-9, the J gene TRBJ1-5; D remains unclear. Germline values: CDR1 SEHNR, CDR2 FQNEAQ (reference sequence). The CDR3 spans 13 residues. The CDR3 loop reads CASSLSSDQPQHF. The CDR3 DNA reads TGTGCCAGCAGCTTGAGTAGCGATCAGCCCCAGCATTTT.

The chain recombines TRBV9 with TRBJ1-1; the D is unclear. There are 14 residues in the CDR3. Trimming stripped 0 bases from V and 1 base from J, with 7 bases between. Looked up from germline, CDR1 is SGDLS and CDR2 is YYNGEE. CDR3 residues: CASSVDPRNTEAFF. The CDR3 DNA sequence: TGTGCCAGCAGCGTAGATCCCCGGAACACTGAAGCTTTCTTT.

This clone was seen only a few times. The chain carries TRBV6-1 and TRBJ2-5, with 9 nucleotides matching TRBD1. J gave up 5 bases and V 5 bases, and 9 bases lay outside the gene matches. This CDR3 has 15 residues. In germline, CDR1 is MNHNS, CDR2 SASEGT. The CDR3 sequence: CASSTRDRARETQYF. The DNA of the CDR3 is TGTGCCAGCAGTACACGGGACAGGGCAAGGGAGACCCAGTACTTC.

This CDR3 reads CASSIGGGATNEKLFF. DNA for the CDR3: TGTGCCAGTAGTATTGGTGGGGGCGCAACTAATGAAAAACTGTTTTTT. The genes are TRBV19 and TRBJ1-4; D perhaps matches TRBD1 (6 bases). Germline assignment: CDR1 LNHDA and CDR2 SQIVND (reference sequence). The CDR3 spans 16 residues. Trimming took off 3 bases at V and 0 bases at J, with 11 bases between the two ends.

This chain's CDR3 is CASILGTLTEAFF. CDR3 bases: TGTGCCAGCATCCTCGGGACACTAACTGAAGCTTTCTTT. The chain is built from TRBV28 and TRBJ1-1, with a tentative D call TRBD1 (6 bases). Germline V lookup: CDR1 MDHEN, CDR2 SYDVKM. The V end lost 7 bases, the J end lost 5 bases, and 14 bases lay between the germline ends. The CDR3 is made up of 13 amino acids.

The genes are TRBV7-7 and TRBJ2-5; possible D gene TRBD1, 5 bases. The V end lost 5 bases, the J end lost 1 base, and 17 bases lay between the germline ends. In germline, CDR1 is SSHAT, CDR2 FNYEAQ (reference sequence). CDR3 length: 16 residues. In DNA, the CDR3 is TGTGCCAGCAGCCCTTTGATGACAGCGATCCAAGAGACCCAGTACTTC. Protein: CASSPLMTAIQETQYF.

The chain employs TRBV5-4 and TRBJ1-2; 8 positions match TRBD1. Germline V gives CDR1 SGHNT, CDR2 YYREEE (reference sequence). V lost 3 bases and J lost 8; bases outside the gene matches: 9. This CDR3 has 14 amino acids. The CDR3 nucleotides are TGTGCCAGCAGCTCCGGACAGGGAAGATTGGGCTACACCTTC. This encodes CASSSGQGRLGYTF.

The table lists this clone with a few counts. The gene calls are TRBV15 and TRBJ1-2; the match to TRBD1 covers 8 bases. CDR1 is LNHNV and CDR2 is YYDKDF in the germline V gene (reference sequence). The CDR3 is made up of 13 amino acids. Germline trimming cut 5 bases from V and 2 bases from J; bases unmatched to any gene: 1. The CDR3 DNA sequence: TGTGCCACCAGCGGACAGGGAAACTATGGCTACACCTTC. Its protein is CATSGQGNYGYTF.

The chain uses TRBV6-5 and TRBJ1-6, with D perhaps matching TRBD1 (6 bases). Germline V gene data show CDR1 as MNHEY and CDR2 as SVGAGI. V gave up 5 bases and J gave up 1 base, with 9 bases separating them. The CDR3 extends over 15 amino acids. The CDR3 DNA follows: TGTGCCAGCAGTAGTACAGGGTCCTATAATTCACCCCTCCACTTT. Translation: CASSSTGSYNSPLHF.

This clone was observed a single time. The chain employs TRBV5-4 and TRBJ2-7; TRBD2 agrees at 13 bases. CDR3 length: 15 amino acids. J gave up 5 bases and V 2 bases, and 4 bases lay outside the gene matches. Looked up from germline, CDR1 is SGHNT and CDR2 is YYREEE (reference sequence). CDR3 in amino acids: CASSFPLAGGNEQYF. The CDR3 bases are TGTGCCAGCAGCTTCCCACTAGCGGGGGGGAACGAGCAGTACTTC.

The CDR3 spells CASSLSGGTEAFF. As DNA, the CDR3 is TGCGCCAGCAGCTTGTCAGGGGGCACTGAAGCTTTCTTT. The chain is built from TRBV5-1 and TRBJ1-1, with 7 bases matching TRBD1. V dropped 1 base and J dropped 4; count of bases not matched to a gene: 1. The CDR3 loop spans 13 amino acids. Per germline, CDR1 SGHRS and CDR2 YFSETQ.

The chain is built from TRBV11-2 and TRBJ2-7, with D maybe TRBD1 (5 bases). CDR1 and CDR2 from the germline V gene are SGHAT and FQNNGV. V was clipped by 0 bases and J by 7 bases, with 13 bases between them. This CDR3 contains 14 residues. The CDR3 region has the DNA TGTGCCAGCAGCTTAGATCAAAGGGGAATGGAGCAGTACTTC. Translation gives CASSLDQRGMEQYF. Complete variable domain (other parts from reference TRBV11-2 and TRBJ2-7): EAGVAQSPRYKIIEKRQSVAFWCNPISGHATLYWYQQILGQGPKLLIQFQNNGVVDDSQLPKDRFSAERLKGVDSTLKIQPAKLEDSAVYLCASSLDQRGMEQYFGPGTRLTVT.

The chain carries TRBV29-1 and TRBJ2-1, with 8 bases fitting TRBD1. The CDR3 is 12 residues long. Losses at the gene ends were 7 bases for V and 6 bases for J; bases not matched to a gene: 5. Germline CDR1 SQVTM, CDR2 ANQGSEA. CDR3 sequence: CSARQGINEQFF. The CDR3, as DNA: TGCAGCGCCAGACAGGGGATCAATGAGCAGTTCTTC.

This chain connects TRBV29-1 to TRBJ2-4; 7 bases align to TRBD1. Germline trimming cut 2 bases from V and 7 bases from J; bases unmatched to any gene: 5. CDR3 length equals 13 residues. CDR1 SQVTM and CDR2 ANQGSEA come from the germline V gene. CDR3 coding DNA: TGCAGCGTTGAAAAGACAGGGTTTAACATTCAGTACTTC. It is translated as CSVEKTGFNIQYF.

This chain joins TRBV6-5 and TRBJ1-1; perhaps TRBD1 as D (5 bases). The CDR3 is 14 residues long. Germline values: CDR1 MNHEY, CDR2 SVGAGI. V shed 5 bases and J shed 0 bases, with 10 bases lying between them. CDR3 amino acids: CASSLTVMNTEAFF. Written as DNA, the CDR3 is TGTGCCAGCAGTCTGACAGTAATGAACACTGAAGCTTTCTTT.

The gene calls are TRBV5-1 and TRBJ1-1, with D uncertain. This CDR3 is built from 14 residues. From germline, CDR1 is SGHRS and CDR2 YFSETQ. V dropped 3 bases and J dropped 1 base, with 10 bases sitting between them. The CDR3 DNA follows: TGCGCCAGCAGCTCCCAGACTGGGAACACTGAAGCTTTCTTT. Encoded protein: CASSSQTGNTEAFF.

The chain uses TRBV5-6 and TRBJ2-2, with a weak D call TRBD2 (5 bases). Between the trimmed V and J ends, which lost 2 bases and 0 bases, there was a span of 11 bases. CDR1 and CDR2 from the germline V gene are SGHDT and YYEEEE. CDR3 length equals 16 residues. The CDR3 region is CASSLIYGANTGELFF. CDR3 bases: TGTGCCAGCAGCTTAATTTACGGGGCGAACACCGGGGAGCTGTTTTTT.

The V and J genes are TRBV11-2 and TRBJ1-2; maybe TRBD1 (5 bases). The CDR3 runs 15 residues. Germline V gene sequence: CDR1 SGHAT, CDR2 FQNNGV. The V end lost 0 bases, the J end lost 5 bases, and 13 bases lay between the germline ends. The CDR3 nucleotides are TGTGCCAGCAGCTTAGATTGGGGCACCCAGTATGGCTACACCTTC. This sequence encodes CASSLDWGTQYGYTF.

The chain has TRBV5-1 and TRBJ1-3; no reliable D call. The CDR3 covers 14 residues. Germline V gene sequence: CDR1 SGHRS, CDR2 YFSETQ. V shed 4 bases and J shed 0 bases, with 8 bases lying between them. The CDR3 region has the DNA TGCGCCAGCAGCGAATTTAGCTCTGGAAACACCATATATTTT. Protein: CASSEFSSGNTIYF.

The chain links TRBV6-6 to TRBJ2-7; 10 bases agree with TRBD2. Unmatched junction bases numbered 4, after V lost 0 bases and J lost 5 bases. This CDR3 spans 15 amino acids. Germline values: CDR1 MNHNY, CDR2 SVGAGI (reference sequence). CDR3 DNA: TGTGCCAGCAGTTACTCGAGCGGGGGGGCCGACGAGCAGTACTTC. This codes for CASSYSSGGADEQYF.

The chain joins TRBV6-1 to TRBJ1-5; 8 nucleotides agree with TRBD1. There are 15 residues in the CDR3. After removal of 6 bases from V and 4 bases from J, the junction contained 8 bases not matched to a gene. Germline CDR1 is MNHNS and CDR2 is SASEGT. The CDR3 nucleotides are TGTGCCAGCAGACTAGGGACAGGCAGAAATCAGCCCCAGCATTTT. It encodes CASRLGTGRNQPQHF.

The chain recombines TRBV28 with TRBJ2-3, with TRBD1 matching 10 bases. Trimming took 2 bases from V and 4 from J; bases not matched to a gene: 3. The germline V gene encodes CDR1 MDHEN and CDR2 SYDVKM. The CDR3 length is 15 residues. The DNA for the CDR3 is TGTGCCAGCAGTTTAATGACAGGGGGCGCAGATACGCAGTATTTT. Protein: CASSLMTGGADTQYF.

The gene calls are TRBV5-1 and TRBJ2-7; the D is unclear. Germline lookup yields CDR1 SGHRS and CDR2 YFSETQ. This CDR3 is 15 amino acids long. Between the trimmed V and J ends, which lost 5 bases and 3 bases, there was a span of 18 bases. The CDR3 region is CASSHEAISGYEQYF. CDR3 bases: TGCGCCAGCAGTCATGAGGCAATCTCTGGCTACGAGCAGTACTTC.

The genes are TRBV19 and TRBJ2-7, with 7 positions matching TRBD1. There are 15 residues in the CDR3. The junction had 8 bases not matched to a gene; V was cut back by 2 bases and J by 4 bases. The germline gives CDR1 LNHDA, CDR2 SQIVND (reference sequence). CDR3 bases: TGTGCCAGTAGTATAACCCACAGGGGCCTATACGAGCAGTACTTC. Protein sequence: CASSITHRGLYEQYF.

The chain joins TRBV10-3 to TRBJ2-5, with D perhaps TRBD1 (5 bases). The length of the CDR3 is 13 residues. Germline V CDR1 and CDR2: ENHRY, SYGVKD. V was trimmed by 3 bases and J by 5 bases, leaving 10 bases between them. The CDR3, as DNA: TGTGCCATCAGTGACAGGGCCCGGGAGACCCAGTACTTC. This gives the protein CAISDRARETQYF.

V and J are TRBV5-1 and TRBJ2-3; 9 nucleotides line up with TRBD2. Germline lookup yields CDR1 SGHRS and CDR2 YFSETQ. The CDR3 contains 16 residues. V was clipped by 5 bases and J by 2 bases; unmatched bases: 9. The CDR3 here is CASSTGTSPSTDTQYF. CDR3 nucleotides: TGCGCCAGCAGTACCGGGACTAGCCCTTCCACAGATACGCAGTATTTT. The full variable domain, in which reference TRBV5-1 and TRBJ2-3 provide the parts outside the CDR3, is KAGVTQTPRYLIKTRGQQVTLSCSPISGHRSVSWYQQTPGQGLQFLFEYFSETQRNKGNFPGRFSGRQFSNSRSEMNVSTLELGDSALYLCASSTGTSPSTDTQYFGPGTRLTVL.

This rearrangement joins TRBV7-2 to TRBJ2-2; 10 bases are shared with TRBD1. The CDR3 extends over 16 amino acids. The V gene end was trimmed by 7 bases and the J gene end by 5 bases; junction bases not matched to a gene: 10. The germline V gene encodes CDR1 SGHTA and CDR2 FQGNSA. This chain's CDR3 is CASKGDRGDPTGELFF. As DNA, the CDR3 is TGTGCCAGCAAAGGGGACAGGGGCGATCCGACCGGGGAGCTGTTTTTT.

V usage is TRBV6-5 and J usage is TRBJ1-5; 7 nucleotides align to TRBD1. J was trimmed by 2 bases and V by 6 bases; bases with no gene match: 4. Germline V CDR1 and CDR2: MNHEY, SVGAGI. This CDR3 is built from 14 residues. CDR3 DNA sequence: TGTGCCAGCAGGGACGGGACAGGCAATCAGCCCCAGCATTTT. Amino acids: CASRDGTGNQPQHF.